The clone carrying this TCR beta chain was detected many times. V was trimmed by 1 base and J by 2 bases, leaving 9 bases between them. Germline CDR1 and CDR2: SEHNR and FQNEAQ (reference sequence). The length of the CDR3 is 15 residues. This specimen comes from a study of regulatory T cells in long-lasting Graves disease. Turning to the study itself: Those Graves' patients who were newly diagnosed had been on antithyroid drugs under 3 months.

Both iRepertoire HTBI primers and Arm-PCR of CDR3 regions were used to build the TCR beta libraries. MiXCR, applied by TCRdb to the multiplex PCR reads, yields one record per CDR3 protein. The table has under 300,000 distinct CDR3 sequences, roughly 18% seen once. The sample's time point: newly diagnosed GD, antithyroid drugs for less than 3 months. Isolated PBMC RNA provided the starting material for the TCR library. The chain carries TRBV7-9 and TRBJ1-3, with D perhaps matching TRBD1 (5 bases). This sample comprised peripheral blood mononuclear cells (PBMCs), obtained at new diagnosis, from a patient treated with antithyroid drugs. The receptor was isolated from a female donor with Graves disease. In DNA, the CDR3 is TGTGCCAGCAGCTTAGGAGGGGCGGCTGGAAACACCATATATTTT. This codes for CASSLGGAAGNTIYF.